The subject of this entry is one TCR beta chain. This record comes from a study of CD8+ T cells in alopecia areata. The authors extracted RNA and reverse transcribed it into cDNA as the sequencing template. The protocol was immunoSEQ multiplex PCR, while the TCRdb copy is restricted to in-frame clones and leaves out a portion. The sample contains around 140,000 clones, 45% to 60% of which appear only once. Treatment here: oral pan-JAK inhibitor, 5-10 mg twice daily. Per germline, CDR1 MNHEY and CDR2 SVGAGI. V was clipped by 5 bases and J by 0 bases, with 4 bases between them. CDR3 length equals 12 residues.

The receptor comes from a human donor with alopecia areata. The rearrangement joins TRBV6-5 to TRBJ1-2; D call uncertain. This specimen consisted of CD8+ T cells sorted from blood, obtained at week 4, from a patient treated with tofacitinib. Here the CDR3 reads CASSQANYGYTF. The CDR3 nucleotides are TGTGCCAGCAGTCAAGCTAACTATGGCTACACCTTC.